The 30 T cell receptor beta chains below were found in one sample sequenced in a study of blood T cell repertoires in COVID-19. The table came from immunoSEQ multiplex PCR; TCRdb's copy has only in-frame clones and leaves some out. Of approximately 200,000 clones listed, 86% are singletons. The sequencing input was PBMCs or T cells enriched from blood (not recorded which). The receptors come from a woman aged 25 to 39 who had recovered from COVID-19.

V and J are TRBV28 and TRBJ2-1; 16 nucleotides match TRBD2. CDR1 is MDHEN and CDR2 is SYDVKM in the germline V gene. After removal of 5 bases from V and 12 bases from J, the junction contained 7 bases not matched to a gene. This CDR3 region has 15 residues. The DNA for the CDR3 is TGTGCCAGCAGTCTGGGGACTAGCGGGAGGGATGGGCAGTTCTTC. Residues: CASSLGTSGRDGQFF.

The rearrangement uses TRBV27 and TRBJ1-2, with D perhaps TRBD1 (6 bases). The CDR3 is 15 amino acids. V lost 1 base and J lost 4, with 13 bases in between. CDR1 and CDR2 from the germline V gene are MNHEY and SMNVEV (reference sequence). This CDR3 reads CASSLLAGAAYGYTF. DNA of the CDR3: TGTGCCAGCAGTTTATTGGCAGGGGCGGCCTATGGCTACACCTTC.

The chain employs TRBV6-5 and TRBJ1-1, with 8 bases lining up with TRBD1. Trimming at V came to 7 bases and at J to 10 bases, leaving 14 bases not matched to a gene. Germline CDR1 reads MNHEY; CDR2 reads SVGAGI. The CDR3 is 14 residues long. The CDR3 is CASTSGTGRDGAFF. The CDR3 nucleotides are TGTGCCAGCACCTCCGGGACAGGCCGGGATGGAGCTTTCTTT.

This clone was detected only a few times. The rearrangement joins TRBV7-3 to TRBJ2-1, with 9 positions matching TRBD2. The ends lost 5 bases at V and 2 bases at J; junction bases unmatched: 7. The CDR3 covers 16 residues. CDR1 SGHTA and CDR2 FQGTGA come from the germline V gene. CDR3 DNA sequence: TGTGCCAGCAGCGAGACTAGCGGTTCAACCTACAATGAGCAGTTCTTC. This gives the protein CASSETSGSTYNEQFF.

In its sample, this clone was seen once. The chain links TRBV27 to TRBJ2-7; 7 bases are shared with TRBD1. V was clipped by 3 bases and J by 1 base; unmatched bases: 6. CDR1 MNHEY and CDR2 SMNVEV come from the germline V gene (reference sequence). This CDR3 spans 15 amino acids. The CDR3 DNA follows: TGTGCCAGCAGTTTTTTGGGACAGCTGTCCTACGAGCAGTACTTC. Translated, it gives CASSFLGQLSYEQYF.

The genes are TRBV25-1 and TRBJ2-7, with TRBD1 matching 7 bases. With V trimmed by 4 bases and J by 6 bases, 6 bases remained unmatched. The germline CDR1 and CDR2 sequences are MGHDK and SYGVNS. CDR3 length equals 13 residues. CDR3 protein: CASSATSGGEQYF. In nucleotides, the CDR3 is TGTGCCAGCAGTGCAACCTCAGGGGGCGAGCAGTACTTC.

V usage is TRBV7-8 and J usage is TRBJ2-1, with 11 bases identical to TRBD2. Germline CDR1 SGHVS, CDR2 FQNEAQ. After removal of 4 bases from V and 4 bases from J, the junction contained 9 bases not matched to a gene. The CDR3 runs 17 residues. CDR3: CASSSQLAGGRYNEQFF. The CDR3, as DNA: TGTGCCAGCAGCTCCCAATTAGCGGGAGGGAGATACAATGAGCAGTTCTTC.

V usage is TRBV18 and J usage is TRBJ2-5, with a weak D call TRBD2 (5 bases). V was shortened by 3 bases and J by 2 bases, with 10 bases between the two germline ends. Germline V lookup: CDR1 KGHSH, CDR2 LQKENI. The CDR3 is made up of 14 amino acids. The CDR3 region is CASSPDFLQETQYF. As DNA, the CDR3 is TGTGCCAGCTCACCGGACTTCCTTCAAGAGACCCAGTACTTC.

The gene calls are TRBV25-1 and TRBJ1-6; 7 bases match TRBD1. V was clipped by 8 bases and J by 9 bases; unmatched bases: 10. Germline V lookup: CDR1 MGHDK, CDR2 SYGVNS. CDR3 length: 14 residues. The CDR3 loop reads CASGTGEVSSPLHF. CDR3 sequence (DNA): TGTGCCAGCGGTACAGGGGAGGTTAGTTCACCCCTCCACTTT.

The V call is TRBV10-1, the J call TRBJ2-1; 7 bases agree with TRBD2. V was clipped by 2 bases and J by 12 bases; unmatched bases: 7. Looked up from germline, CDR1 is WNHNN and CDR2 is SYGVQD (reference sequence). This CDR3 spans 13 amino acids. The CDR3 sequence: CASSEGTNPLQFF. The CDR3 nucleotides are TGCGCCAGCAGTGAGGGGACTAACCCTCTGCAGTTCTTC.

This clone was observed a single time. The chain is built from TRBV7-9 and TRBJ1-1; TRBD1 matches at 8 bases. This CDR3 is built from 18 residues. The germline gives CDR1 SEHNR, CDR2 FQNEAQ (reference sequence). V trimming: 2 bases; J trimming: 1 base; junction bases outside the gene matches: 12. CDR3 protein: CASSLPRPDRERNTEAFF. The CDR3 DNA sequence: TGTGCCAGCAGCTTACCCCGACCGGACAGGGAAAGGAACACTGAAGCTTTCTTT.

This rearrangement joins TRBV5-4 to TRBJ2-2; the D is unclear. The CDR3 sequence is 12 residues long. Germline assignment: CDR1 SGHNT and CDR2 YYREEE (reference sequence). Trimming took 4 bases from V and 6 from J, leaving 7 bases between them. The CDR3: CASSLPPGELFF. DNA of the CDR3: TGTGCCAGCAGCCTCCCCCCCGGGGAGCTGTTTTTT.

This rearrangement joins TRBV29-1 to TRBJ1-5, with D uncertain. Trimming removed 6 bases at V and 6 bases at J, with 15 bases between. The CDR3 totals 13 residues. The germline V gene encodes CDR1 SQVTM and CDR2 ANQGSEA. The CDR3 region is CSVQGGLGQPQHF. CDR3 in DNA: TGCAGCGTCCAAGGAGGGCTCGGTCAGCCCCAGCATTTT.

CDR3 in amino acids: CASSRVAGELFF. The DNA for the CDR3 is TGTGCCAGCAGCCGGGTTGCCGGGGAGCTGTTTTTT. The rearrangement links TRBV7-9 to TRBJ2-2, with D unclear. The CDR3 covers 12 residues. Germline values: CDR1 SEHNR, CDR2 FQNEAQ (reference sequence). The V and J ends lost 5 bases and 6 bases respectively, with 7 bases between them.

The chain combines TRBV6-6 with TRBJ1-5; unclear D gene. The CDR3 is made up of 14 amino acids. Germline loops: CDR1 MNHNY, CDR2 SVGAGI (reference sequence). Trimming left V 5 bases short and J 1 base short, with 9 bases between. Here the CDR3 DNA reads TGTGCCAGCAGTCCAGACACCAGCAATCAGCCCCAGCATTTT. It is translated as CASSPDTSNQPQHF.

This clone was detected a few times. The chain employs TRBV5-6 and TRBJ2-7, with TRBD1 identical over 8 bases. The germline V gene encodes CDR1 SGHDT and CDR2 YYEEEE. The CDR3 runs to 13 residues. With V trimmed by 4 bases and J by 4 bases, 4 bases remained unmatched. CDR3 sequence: CASSGRTGYEQYF. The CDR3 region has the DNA TGTGCCAGCAGCGGCCGGACAGGGTACGAGCAGTACTTC.

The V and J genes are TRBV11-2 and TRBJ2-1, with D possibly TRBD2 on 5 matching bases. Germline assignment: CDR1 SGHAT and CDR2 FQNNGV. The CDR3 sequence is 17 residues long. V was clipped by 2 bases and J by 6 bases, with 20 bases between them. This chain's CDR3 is CASSLNPGSLVGNEQFF. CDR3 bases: TGTGCCAGCAGCTTAAACCCGGGGAGTCTAGTGGGCAATGAGCAGTTCTTC.

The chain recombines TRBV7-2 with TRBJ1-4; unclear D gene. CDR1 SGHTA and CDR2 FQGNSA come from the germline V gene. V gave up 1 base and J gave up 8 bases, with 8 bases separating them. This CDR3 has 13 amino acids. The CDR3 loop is CASSLVAHEKLFF. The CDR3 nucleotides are TGTGCCAGCAGCTTAGTGGCCCACGAAAAACTGTTTTTT.

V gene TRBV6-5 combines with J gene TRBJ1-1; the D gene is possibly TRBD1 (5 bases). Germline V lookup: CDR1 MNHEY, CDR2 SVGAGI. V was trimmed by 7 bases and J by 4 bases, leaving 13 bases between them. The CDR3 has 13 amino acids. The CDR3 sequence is CASIRDGGTEAFF. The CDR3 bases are TGTGCCAGCATTAGGGACGGGGGCACTGAAGCTTTCTTT.

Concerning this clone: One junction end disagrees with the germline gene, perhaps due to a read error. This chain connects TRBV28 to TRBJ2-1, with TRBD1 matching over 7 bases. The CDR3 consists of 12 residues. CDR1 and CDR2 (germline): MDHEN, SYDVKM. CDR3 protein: CASSFLDRASVF. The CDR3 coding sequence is TGTGCCAGCAGTTTCCTCGACAGGGCATCAGTCTTC.

CDR3 in DNA: TGCGCCAGCAGCTTGAGAGGGGGCTGGGATGGCTACACCTTC. It translates to CASSLRGGWDGYTF. The chain uses TRBV5-1 and TRBJ1-2; TRBD1 agrees at 7 bases. Germline CDR1 SGHRS, CDR2 YFSETQ. The CDR3 runs 14 residues. V was pared by 1 base and J by 6 bases, with 6 bases of the junction left unmatched.

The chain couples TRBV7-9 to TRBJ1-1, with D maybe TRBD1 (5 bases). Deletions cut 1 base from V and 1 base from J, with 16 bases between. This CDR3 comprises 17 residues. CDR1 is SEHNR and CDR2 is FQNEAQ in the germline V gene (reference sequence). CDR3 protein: CASSLVGQTEANTEAFF. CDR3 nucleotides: TGTGCCAGCAGCTTAGTGGGGCAGACAGAAGCGAACACTGAAGCTTTCTTT.

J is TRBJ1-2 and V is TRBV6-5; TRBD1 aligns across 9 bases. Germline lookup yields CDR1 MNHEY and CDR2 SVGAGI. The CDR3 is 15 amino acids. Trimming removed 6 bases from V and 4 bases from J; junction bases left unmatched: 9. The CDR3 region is CASSVGTGPFYGYTF. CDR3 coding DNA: TGTGCCAGCAGCGTAGGGACAGGGCCGTTCTATGGCTACACCTTC.

The CDR3 region has the DNA TGTGCCACCCACGGGACAGCAAACTATGGCTACACCTTC. Protein sequence: CATHGTANYGYTF. The chain combines TRBV27 with TRBJ1-2, with 7 bases matching TRBD1. The junction had 7 bases not matched to a gene; V was cut back by 10 bases and J by 2 bases. This CDR3 is 13 amino acids long. The germline CDR1 and CDR2 sequences are MNHEY and SMNVEV (reference sequence).

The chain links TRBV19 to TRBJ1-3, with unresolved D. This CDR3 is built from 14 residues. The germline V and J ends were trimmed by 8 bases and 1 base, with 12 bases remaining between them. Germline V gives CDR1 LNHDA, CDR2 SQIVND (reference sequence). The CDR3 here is CASYGRFSGNTIYF. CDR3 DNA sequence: TGTGCCAGTTATGGCCGTTTTTCTGGAAACACCATATATTTT.

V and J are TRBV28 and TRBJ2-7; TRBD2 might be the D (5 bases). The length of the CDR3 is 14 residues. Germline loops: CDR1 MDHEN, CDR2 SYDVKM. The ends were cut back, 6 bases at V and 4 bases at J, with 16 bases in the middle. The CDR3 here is CASRPAGIGYEQYF. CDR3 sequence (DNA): TGTGCCAGCAGGCCGGCGGGTATTGGGTACGAGCAGTACTTC.

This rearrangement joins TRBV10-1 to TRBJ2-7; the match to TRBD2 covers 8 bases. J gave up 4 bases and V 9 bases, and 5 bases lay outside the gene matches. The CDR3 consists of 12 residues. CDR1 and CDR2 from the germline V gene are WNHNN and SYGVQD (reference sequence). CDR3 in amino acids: CASAGGNYEQYF. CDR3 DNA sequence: TGCGCCAGTGCGGGAGGTAATTACGAGCAGTACTTC.

CDR3 region: CASSPSGANVLTF. CDR3 nucleotides: TGTGCCAGCAGCCCTTCTGGGGCCAACGTCCTGACTTTC. The J gene is TRBJ2-6, the V gene TRBV3-1 (or the pseudogene TRBV3-2), with D unresolved. CDR1 and CDR2 from the germline V gene are LGHDT and YNNKEL (reference sequence). The CDR3 spans 13 residues. V lost 4 bases and J 1 base, leaving 2 bases between the germline ends.

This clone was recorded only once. CDR3 sequence reads: CASSIPRRGYNEQFF. The CDR3 nucleotides are TGTGCCAGTAGTATCCCCAGGAGGGGCTACAATGAGCAGTTCTTC. V gene TRBV19 combines with J gene TRBJ2-1, with a tentative D call TRBD2 (6 bases). Germline V gene sequence: CDR1 LNHDA, CDR2 SQIVND (reference sequence). With 3 bases removed from V and 3 bases from J, the gap between germline ends came to 12 bases. The CDR3 extends over 15 amino acids.

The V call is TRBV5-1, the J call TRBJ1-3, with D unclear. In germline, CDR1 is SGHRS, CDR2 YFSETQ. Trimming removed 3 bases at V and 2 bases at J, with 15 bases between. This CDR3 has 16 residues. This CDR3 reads CASSSEAGGAGNTIYF. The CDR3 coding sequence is TGCGCCAGCAGCTCGGAGGCGGGCGGGGCTGGAAACACCATATATTTT.